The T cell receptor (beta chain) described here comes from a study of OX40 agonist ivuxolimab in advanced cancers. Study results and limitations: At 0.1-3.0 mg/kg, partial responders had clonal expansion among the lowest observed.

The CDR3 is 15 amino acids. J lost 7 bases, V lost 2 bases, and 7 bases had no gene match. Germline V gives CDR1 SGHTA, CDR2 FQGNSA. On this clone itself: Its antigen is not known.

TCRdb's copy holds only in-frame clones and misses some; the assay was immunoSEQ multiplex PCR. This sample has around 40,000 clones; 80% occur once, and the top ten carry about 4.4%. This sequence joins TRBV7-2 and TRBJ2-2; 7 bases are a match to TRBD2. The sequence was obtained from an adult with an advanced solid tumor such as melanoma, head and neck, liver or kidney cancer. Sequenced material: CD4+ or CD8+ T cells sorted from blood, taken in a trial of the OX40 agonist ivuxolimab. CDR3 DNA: TGTGCCAGCAGCTTACAGCGGGGCGCGGGCGGGGAGCTGTTTTTT. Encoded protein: CASSLQRGAGGELFF.